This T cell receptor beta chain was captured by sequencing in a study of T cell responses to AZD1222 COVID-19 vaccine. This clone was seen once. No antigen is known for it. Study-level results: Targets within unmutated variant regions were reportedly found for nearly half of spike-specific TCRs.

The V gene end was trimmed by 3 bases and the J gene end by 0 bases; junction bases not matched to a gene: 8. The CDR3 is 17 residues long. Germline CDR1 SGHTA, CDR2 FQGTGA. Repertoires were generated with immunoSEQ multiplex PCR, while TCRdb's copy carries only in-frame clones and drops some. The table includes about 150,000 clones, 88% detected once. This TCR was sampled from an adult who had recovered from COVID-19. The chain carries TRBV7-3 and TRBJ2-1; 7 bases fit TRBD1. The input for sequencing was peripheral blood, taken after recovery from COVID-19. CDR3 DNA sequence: TGTGCCAGCAGCTTTTCGGGACAGACAAGCTCCTACAATGAGCAGTTCTTC. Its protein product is CASSFSGQTSSYNEQFF.